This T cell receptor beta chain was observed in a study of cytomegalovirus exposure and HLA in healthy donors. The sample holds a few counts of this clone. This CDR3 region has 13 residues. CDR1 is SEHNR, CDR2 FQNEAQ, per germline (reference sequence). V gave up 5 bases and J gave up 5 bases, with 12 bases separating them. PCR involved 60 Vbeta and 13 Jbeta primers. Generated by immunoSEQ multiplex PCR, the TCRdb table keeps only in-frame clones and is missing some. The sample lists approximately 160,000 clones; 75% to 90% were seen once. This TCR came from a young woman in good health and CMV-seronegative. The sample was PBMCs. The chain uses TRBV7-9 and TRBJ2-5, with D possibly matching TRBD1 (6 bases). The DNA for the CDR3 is TGTGCCAGCAGCCCCGGGACATCGGAGACCCAGTACTTC. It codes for CASSPGTSETQYF.